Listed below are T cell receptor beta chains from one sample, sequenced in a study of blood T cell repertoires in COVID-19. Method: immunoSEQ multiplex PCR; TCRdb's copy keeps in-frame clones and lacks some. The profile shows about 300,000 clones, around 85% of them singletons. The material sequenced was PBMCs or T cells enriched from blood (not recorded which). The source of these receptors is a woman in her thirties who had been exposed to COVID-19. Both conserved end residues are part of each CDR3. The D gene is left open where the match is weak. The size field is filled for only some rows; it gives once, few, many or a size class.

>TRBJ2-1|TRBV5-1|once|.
TGCGCCAGCAGCTTGGCCGAGGGATTAAGCTCCTACAATGAGCAGTTCTTC
CASSLAEGLSSYNEQFF
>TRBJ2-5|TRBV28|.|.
TGTGCCAGCAGGGGGGACATACCCCAAGAGACCCAGTACTTC
CASRGDIPQETQYF
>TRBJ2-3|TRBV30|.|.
TGTGCCTGGACTAGAGGTCACACAGATACGCAGTATTTT
CAWTRGHTDTQYF
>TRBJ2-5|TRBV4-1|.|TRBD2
TGCGCCAGCAGCCAAGCCCGACTAGCGGGGAGCGAGACCCAGTACTTC
CASSQARLAGSETQYF
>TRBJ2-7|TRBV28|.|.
TGTGCCAGCAGCTCGGTCTCCTACGAGCAGTACTTC
CASSSVSYEQYF
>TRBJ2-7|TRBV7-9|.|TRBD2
TGTGCCAGCAGCTTCAATTTCAGGACTAGCGGGACTTCCTACGAGCAGTACTTC
CASSFNFRTSGTSYEQYF
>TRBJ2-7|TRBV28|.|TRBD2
TGTGCCAGCAGTTCCCCCACAAGCGGGACCCTTTACGAGCAGTACTTC
CASSSPTSGTLYEQYF
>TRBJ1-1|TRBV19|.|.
TGTGCCAGTAGTTCCGGGGGACCGCTGAACACTGAAGCTTTCTTT
CASSSGGPLNTEAFF
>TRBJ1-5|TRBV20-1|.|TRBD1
TGCAGTGCTAGTCTTTCAGGGGGCGGCAATCAGCCCCAGCATTTT
CSASLSGGGNQPQHF
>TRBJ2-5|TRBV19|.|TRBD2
TGTGCCAGTAGTATGTGGCTAGCGGGAGGACGAGAGACCCAGTACTTC
CASSMWLAGGRETQYF
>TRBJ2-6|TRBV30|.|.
TGTGCCTGGAGTCTTGGACAGGCCAACGTCCTGACTTTC
CAWSLGQANVLTF
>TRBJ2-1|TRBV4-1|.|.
TGCGCCAGCAGCCAAGAGCAGGGTGAGCAGTTCTTC
CASSQEQGEQFF
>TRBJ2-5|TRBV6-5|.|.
TGTGCCAGCAAACAGAGTGGGCAGTTGCAGACCCAGTACTTC
CASKQSGQLQTQYF
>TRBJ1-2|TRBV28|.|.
TGTGCCAGCAGAACCCAACGGAGCTATGGCTACACCTTC
CASRTQRSYGYTF
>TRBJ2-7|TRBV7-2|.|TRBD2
TGTGCCAGCAGCTTAGCCCCGGGACTATACGAGCAGTACTTC
CASSLAPGLYEQYF
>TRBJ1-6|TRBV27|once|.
TGTGCCAGCAACCGGGACTCTCGGATCAATTCACCCCTCCACTTT
CASNRDSRINSPLHF
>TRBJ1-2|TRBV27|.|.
TGTGCCAGCAGTGCCGGGTTTGGCTACACCTTC
CASSAGFGYTF
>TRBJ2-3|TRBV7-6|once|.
TGTGCCAGCAGCTCGGTCCTCACAGATACGCAGTATTTT
CASSSVLTDTQYF
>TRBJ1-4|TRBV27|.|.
TGTGCCAGCAGGCTCAACCAGGCAACTAATGAAAAACTGTTTTTT
CASRLNQATNEKLFF
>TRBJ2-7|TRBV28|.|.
TGTGCCAGCAGTGCCTCAGGGGTACCGAGCTCCTACGAGCAGTACTTC
CASSASGVPSSYEQYF
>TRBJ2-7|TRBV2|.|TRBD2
TGTGCCAGCAGTACACTAGCGGGACCCTACGAGCAGTACTTC
CASSTLAGPYEQYF
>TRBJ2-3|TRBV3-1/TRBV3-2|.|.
TGTGCCAGCAGCCAACCACCGGGAGATACGCAGTATTTT
CASSQPPGDTQYF
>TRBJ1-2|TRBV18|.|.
TGTGCCAGCTCACCAGAGCGTCACCGATTGGACTATGGCTACACCTTC
CASSPERHRLDYGYTF
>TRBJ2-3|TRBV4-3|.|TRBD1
TGCGCCAGCAGCCAAGAAATCGCCAGGGGGCATACAGATACGCAGTATTTT
CASSQEIARGHTDTQYF
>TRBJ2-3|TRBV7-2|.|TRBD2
TGTGCCAGCAGCTTAGAGGTAGCGGGGGCAGATACGCAGTATTTT
CASSLEVAGADTQYF
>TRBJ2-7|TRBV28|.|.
TGTGCCAGCAGTTTTTGGAGTAGCAACGAGCAGTACTTC
CASSFWSSNEQYF
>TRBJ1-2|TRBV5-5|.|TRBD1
TGTGCCAGCAGCTTGTTCGGGACAGGGGTTTCTAACTATGGCTACACCTTC
CASSLFGTGVSNYGYTF
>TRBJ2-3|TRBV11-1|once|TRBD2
TGTGCCAGCAGCTTAAGGGGACTAGGGAGCACAGATACGCAGTATTTT
CASSLRGLGSTDTQYF
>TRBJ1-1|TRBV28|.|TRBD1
TGTGCCAGCAGTCCGGGACAGCTGAACACTGAAGCTTTCTTT
CASSPGQLNTEAFF
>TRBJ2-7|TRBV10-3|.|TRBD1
TGTGCCATCAGTGAGTCAGGGGGACAGGGACCCTACGAGCAGTACTTC
CAISESGGQGPYEQYF
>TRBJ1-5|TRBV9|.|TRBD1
TGTGCCAGCAGCGTAGGGACAGGGAGCAATCAGCCCCAGCATTTT
CASSVGTGSNQPQHF
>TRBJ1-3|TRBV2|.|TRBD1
TGTGCCAGCAGGGGACAGGGGGCATCTGGAAACACCATATATTTT
CASRGQGASGNTIYF
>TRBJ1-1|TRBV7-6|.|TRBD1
TGTGCCAGCAGCTCCCGGACAGGGATGAAGGCTTTCTTT
CASSSRTGMKAFF
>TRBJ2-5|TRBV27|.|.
TGTGCCAGCAGGAAGGGGGACCAAGAGACCCAGTACTTC
CASRKGDQETQYF
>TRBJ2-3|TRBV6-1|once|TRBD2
TGTGCCAGCAGTGAAGAGCCCGACGGGGGGACAGATACGCAGTATTTT
CASSEEPDGGTDTQYF
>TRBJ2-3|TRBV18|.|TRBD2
TGTGCCAGCTCACCGGGGGGGTTGGCAGATACGCAGTATTTT
CASSPGGLADTQYF
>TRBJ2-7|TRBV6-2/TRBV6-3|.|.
TGTGCCAGCAGTTTACAGGGCTACGAGCAGTACTTC
CASSLQGYEQYF
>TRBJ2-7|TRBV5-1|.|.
TGCGCCAGCAGCTACGGTGGCTCCTACGAGCAGTACTTC
CASSYGGSYEQYF
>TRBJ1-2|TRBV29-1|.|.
TGCAGCGTTACACGGGACTCTCAGGATGGCTACACCTTC
CSVTRDSQDGYTF
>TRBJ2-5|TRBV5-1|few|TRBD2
TGCGCCAGCAGCTTGGTGTTACCGCGGGAGGAGACCCAGTACTTC
CASSLVLPREETQYF
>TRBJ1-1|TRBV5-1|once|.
TGCGCCAGCAGATCCGGGATTTATGAAGCTTTCTTT
CASRSGIYEAFF